The 30 T cell receptor beta chains presented below share a single source sample, sequenced in a study of blood T cell repertoires in COVID-19. The protocol was immunoSEQ multiplex PCR, while the TCRdb copy is restricted to in-frame clones and leaves out a portion. The top ten hold around 12% of the sample, which has about 70,000 clones, about 90% seen once. Material for sequencing was peripheral blood. The receptors originated from a human donor in a cohort sampled during active COVID-19.

This clone was observed a single time. The rearrangement uses TRBV9 and TRBJ1-5, with D tentatively TRBD1 (5 bases). V lost 4 bases and J 5 bases, leaving 16 bases between the germline ends. Germline assignment: CDR1 SGDLS and CDR2 YYNGEE. The CDR3 has 15 residues. CDR3 sequence (DNA): TGTGCCAGCAGCCCCCCGGGGCGGGGAGATCAGCCCCAGCATTTT. Translation: CASSPPGRGDQPQHF. The full variable domain, rest sourced from reference TRBV9 and TRBJ1-5, is DSGVTQTPKHLITATGQRVTLRCSPRSGDLSVYWYQQSLDQGLQFLIQYYNGEERAKGNILERFSAQQFPDLHSELNLSSLELGDSALYFCASSPPGRGDQPQHFGDGTRLSIL.

The J gene is TRBJ2-2, the V gene TRBV6-6, with D uncertain. Between the trimmed V and J ends, which lost 5 bases and 0 bases, there was a span of 13 bases. CDR1 is MNHNY and CDR2 is SVGAGI in the germline V gene (reference sequence). The CDR3 loop spans 16 amino acids. The CDR3 protein is CASSRLSVANTGELFF. The DNA of the CDR3 is TGTGCCAGCAGTCGTTTGAGCGTTGCGAACACCGGGGAGCTGTTTTTT.

The CDR3 here is CASSEDRGHYEQYF. CDR3 in DNA: TGTGCCAGCAGTGAGGACAGGGGGCACTACGAGCAGTACTTC. This rearrangement joins TRBV2 to TRBJ2-7, with 11 positions matching TRBD1. The length of the CDR3 is 14 residues. Germline V gene data show CDR1 as SNHLY and CDR2 as FYNNEI. Unmatched junction bases numbered 1, after V lost 3 bases and J lost 3 bases. The full variable domain, its missing parts supplied by reference TRBV2 and TRBJ2-7, is EPEVTQTPSHQVTQMGQEVILRCVPISNHLYFYWYRQILGQKVEFLVSFYNNEISEKSEIFDDQFSVERPDGSNFTLKIRSTKLEDSAMYFCASSEDRGHYEQYFGPGTRLTVT.

The genes are TRBV6-5 and TRBJ1-1; the D is unclear. Germline CDR1 reads MNHEY; CDR2 reads SVGAGI. There are 12 residues in the CDR3. With 5 bases removed from V and 3 bases from J, the gap between germline ends came to 7 bases. CDR3 nucleotides: TGTGCCAGCAGTAAACAGCACACTGAAGCTTTCTTT. Protein sequence: CASSKQHTEAFF.

A single count supports this clone. The J gene is TRBJ2-7, the V gene TRBV6-5, with TRBD1 as a possible D gene (6 bases). Looked up from germline, CDR1 is MNHEY and CDR2 is SVGAGI. The CDR3 covers 14 residues. Trimming removed 6 bases from V and 2 bases from J, with 14 bases in between. The CDR3 here is CASSSPGHTYEQYF. CDR3 DNA sequence: TGTGCCAGCAGCTCACCGGGACACACCTACGAGCAGTACTTC.

In regard to this clone: Other DNA sequences in the sample encode the same CDR3. The rearrangement joins TRBV9 to TRBJ1-4; 7 bases are a match to TRBD1. The CDR3 has 14 residues. V gave up 4 bases and J gave up 5 bases; unmatched junction bases: 5. Germline V gives CDR1 SGDLS, CDR2 YYNGEE. CDR3 in DNA: TGTGCCAGCAGCCCCTGGGACAGAAATGAAAAACTGTTTTTT. It encodes CASSPWDRNEKLFF.

This chain's CDR3 is CASRLGVGTGELFF. CDR3 bases: TGTGCCAGCCGTCTAGGGGTTGGGACCGGGGAGCTGTTTTTT. The chain recombines TRBV11-1 with TRBJ2-2, with D possibly being TRBD1 (5 bases). V dropped 8 bases and J dropped 5 bases, with 15 bases sitting between them. The CDR3 loop spans 14 amino acids. Germline V gene lookup returns CDR1 SGHAT and CDR2 FQDESV (reference sequence).

The J gene is TRBJ1-4, the V gene TRBV5-8, with a weak D call TRBD1 (5 bases). V lost 3 bases and J lost 7, with 16 bases in between. The germline CDR1 and CDR2 sequences are SGHTS and YDEGEE. CDR3 length equals 15 residues. CDR3 nucleotides: TGTGCCAGCAGCTACCGCCAGGGCATTGGTGAAAAACTGTTTTTT. Encoded protein: CASSYRQGIGEKLFF.

CDR3 in DNA: TGTGCCAGCAGCTCAACTTACTACGGCGGCTCCTATAATTCACCCCTCCACTTT. Encoded protein: CASSSTYYGGSYNSPLHF. J is TRBJ1-6 and V is TRBV7-2; no firm D call. The ends were cut back, 4 bases at V and 0 bases at J, with 16 bases in the middle. The CDR3 consists of 18 residues. Germline V gives CDR1 SGHTA, CDR2 FQGNSA. Full variable domain (remainder filled in from reference TRBV7-2 and TRBJ1-6): GAGVSQSPSNKVTEKGKDVELRCDPISGHTALYWYRQSLGQGLEFLIYFQGNSAPDKSGLPSDRFSAERTGGSVSTLTIQRTQQEDSAVYLCASSSTYYGGSYNSPLHFGNGTRLTVT.

V gene TRBV7-2 combines with J gene TRBJ2-1; the match to TRBD2 covers 12 bases. The CDR3 covers 15 residues. The germline CDR1 and CDR2 sequences are SGHTA and FQGNSA. J gave up 6 bases and V 5 bases, and 5 bases lay outside the gene matches. The CDR3 nucleotides read TGTGCCAGCAGCCGGACTAGCGGGGTATTCAATGAGCAGTTCTTC. Translating gives CASSRTSGVFNEQFF.

The chain uses TRBV5-8 and TRBJ1-2; TRBD1 might be the D (6 bases). Trimming shortened V by 2 bases and J by 4 bases, and 12 bases separated the two germline ends. This CDR3 is 14 amino acids long. Germline CDR1 SGHTS, CDR2 YDEGEE. CDR3 DNA sequence: TGTGCCAGCAGCTTTGACAGGTGGGGCTATGGCTACACCTTC. Its protein product is CASSFDRWGYGYTF.

The chain uses TRBV30 and TRBJ2-2; 7 bases fit TRBD1. Germline loops: CDR1 GTSNPN, CDR2 SVGIG (reference sequence). The CDR3 is made up of 12 amino acids. V was pared by 5 bases and J by 6 bases, with 3 bases of the junction left unmatched. This CDR3 is CAWGQGAGELFF. CDR3 bases: TGTGCCTGGGGGCAGGGGGCCGGGGAGCTGTTTTTT. Full variable domain (remainder filled in from reference TRBV30 and TRBJ2-2): SQTIHQWPATLVQPVGSPLSLECTVEGTSNPNLYWYRQAAGRGLQLLFYSVGIGQISSEVPQNLSASRPQDRQFILSSKKLLLSDSGFYLCAWGQGAGELFFGEGSRLTVL.

The rearrangement links TRBV6-5 to TRBJ2-3, with D unresolved. The CDR3 totals 13 residues. V lost 3 bases to trimming and J lost 0 bases, with 4 bases between them. Germline V gene lookup returns CDR1 MNHEY and CDR2 SVGAGI. The CDR3 region has the DNA TGTGCCAGCAGTTATGCGAGCACAGATACGCAGTATTTT. This gives the protein CASSYASTDTQYF.

The table lists this clone with a count of one. The chain combines TRBV11-2 with TRBJ2-5; TRBD1 might be the D (5 bases). The germline gives CDR1 SGHAT, CDR2 FQNNGV. V lost 1 base and J 0 bases, leaving 9 bases between the germline ends. The CDR3 loop spans 15 amino acids. The DNA of the CDR3 is TGTGCCAGCAGCTTAGTGGGGCGGAACCAAGAGACCCAGTACTTC. It is translated as CASSLVGRNQETQYF.

The gene calls are TRBV19 and TRBJ2-3, with no clear D. Trimming removed 7 bases at V and 6 bases at J, with 14 bases between. CDR1 is LNHDA and CDR2 is SQIVND in the germline V gene (reference sequence). There are 13 residues in the CDR3. The CDR3 DNA sequence: TGTGCCAGTACCACAAGGTCCGGGGATACGCAGTATTTT. Translation: CASTTRSGDTQYF. Using reference TRBV19 and TRBJ2-3 for the parts outside the CDR3, the full variable domain is DGGITQSPKYLFRKEGQNVTLSCEQNLNHDAMYWYRQDPGQGLRLIYYSQIVNDFQKGDIAEGYSVSREKKESFPLTVTSAQKNPTAFYLCASTTRSGDTQYFGPGTRLTVL.

The chain uses TRBV6-6 and TRBJ1-6; D is perhaps TRBD1 (5 bases). Germline V gives CDR1 MNHNY, CDR2 SVGAGI (reference sequence). The CDR3 has 16 amino acids. Trimming cost V 0 bases and J 9 bases, with 15 bases left between them. The CDR3, as DNA: TGTGCCAGCAGTTACTCGAGTGTGGGGCCGCGTTCACCCCTCCACTTT. Residues: CASSYSSVGPRSPLHF.

The genes are TRBV9 and TRBJ2-5; D might be TRBD2 (6 bases). The CDR3 has 14 residues. Between the trimmed V and J ends, which lost 3 bases and 5 bases, there was a span of 14 bases. Germline V CDR1 and CDR2: SGDLS, YYNGEE. For the CDR3, the DNA is TGTGCCAGCAGCGCAGGACCTGGGGGGGAGACCCAGTACTTC. Amino acids: CASSAGPGGETQYF.

In DNA, the CDR3 is TGTGCCAGCAGCGTAGGGGACAGGCCCACCCACTATGGCTACACCTTC. Amino acids: CASSVGDRPTHYGYTF. The rearrangement uses TRBV9 and TRBJ1-2, with TRBD1 matching 8 bases. The CDR3 has 16 amino acids. Trimming took 0 bases from V and 3 from J; bases not matched to a gene: 7. Germline values: CDR1 SGDLS, CDR2 YYNGEE.

This chain joins TRBV27 and TRBJ1-3; D ambiguous. The CDR3 extends over 16 amino acids. V shed 4 bases and J shed 0 bases, with 13 bases lying between them. CDR1 and CDR2 (germline): MNHEY, SMNVEV (reference sequence). The CDR3 protein is CASSSQGRGSGNTIYF. The DNA of the CDR3 is TGTGCCAGCAGTTCTCAAGGACGGGGCTCTGGAAACACCATATATTTT.

The V and J genes are TRBV5-8 and TRBJ2-1; D perhaps matches TRBD1 (6 bases). The germline V gene has CDR1 SGHTS and CDR2 YDEGEE. Trimming pared 1 base from V and 7 bases from J, leaving 12 bases between. The CDR3 loop spans 14 amino acids. The CDR3 sequence is CASSLNERGNEQFF. CDR3 nucleotide sequence: TGTGCCAGCAGCTTGAATGAAAGGGGGAATGAGCAGTTCTTC.

The chain uses TRBV4-3 and TRBJ2-7, with D possibly being TRBD2 (5 bases). Germline-derived CDR1 and CDR2 are LGHNA and YSLEER. The CDR3 loop spans 17 amino acids. V shed 0 bases and J shed 0 bases, with 15 bases lying between them. CDR3: CASSQEPDWRASYEQYF. CDR3 in DNA: TGCGCCAGCAGCCAAGAACCCGACTGGCGGGCCTCCTACGAGCAGTACTTC.

The chain carries TRBV20-1 and TRBJ1-4; D may be TRBD1 (6 bases). The V end was cut by 5 bases, the J end by 8 bases, with 9 bases between. This CDR3 region has 11 residues. Looked up from germline, CDR1 is DFQATT and CDR2 is SNEGSKA (reference sequence). CDR3 protein: CSAYQGEKLFF. CDR3 nucleotides: TGCAGTGCTTACCAGGGGGAAAAACTGTTTTTT.

The rearrangement joins TRBV30 to TRBJ2-5; TRBD1 is a possible D gene (5 bases). The V gene's germline CDR1 is GTSNPN and CDR2 SVGIG (reference sequence). CDR3 size: 16 residues. Trimming removed 0 bases at V and 2 bases at J, with 16 bases between. The CDR3 region has the DNA TGTGCCTGGAGTGTATCCCGCCGACAGACTCAAGAGACCCAGTACTTC. Translation gives CAWSVSRRQTQETQYF. Looking up the rest from reference TRBV30 and TRBJ2-5 gives the full variable domain: SQTIHQWPATLVQPVGSPLSLECTVEGTSNPNLYWYRQAAGRGLQLLFYSVGIGQISSEVPQNLSASRPQDRQFILSSKKLLLSDSGFYLCAWSVSRRQTQETQYFGPGTRLLVL.

Only one count was recorded for this clone. This chain connects TRBV28 to TRBJ2-7, with 8 bases aligning to TRBD1. Germline values: CDR1 MDHEN, CDR2 SYDVKM. This CDR3 is 12 amino acids long. The ends lost 3 bases at V and 12 bases at J; junction bases unmatched: 7. CDR3 in amino acids: CASSLRGTGVYF. DNA of the CDR3: TGTGCCAGCAGTTTGCGCGGGACAGGAGTGTACTTC.

For the CDR3, the DNA is TGTGCCAGCTCACCTAGCTGGGGGCCTTCCTACGAGCAGTACTTC. Protein product: CASSPSWGPSYEQYF. V usage is TRBV18 and J usage is TRBJ2-7; maybe TRBD1 (6 bases). The CDR3 totals 15 residues. V gave up 3 bases and J gave up 1 base, with 13 bases separating them. Germline V gene lookup returns CDR1 KGHSH and CDR2 LQKENI.

The V and J genes are TRBV2 and TRBJ2-7, with D maybe TRBD1 (5 bases). The CDR3 extends over 11 amino acids. Looked up from germline, CDR1 is SNHLY and CDR2 is FYNNEI. V was trimmed by 7 bases and J by 3 bases, leaving 7 bases between them. CDR3 DNA: TGTGCCAGCACTGACAGCTACGAGCAGTACTTC. Its translation: CASTDSYEQYF.

The rearrangement uses TRBV2 and TRBJ1-6; 7 bases fit TRBD1. The CDR3 is 14 residues long. Germline V lookup: CDR1 SNHLY, CDR2 FYNNEI. Germline trimming cut 4 bases from V and 7 bases from J; bases unmatched to any gene: 4. CDR3 nucleotides: TGTGCCAGCAGTGGGCAGGGGGTAAATTCACCCCTCCACTTT. It yields the protein CASSGQGVNSPLHF.

J is TRBJ2-1 and V is TRBV4-3; D may be TRBD1 (6 bases). The CDR3 has 13 amino acids. The germline V and J ends were trimmed by 1 base and 10 bases, with 11 bases remaining between them. The germline CDR1 and CDR2 sequences are LGHNA and YSLEER. CDR3 in DNA: TGCGCCAGCAGCCAAGCTCTGAGGGGGGAGCAGTTCTTC. This translates into CASSQALRGEQFF.

CDR3 nucleotide sequence: TGTGCCAGCCGGGGGGATTCACCCCTCCACTTT. It codes for CASRGDSPLHF. J is TRBJ1-6 and V is TRBV6-6; a weak D match, TRBD1 (5 bases). The V end was cut by 8 bases, the J end by 8 bases, with 7 bases between. The CDR3 is 11 residues long. Per germline, CDR1 MNHNY and CDR2 SVGAGI (reference sequence).

The chain couples TRBV7-9 to TRBJ1-6, with unresolved D. The CDR3 loop spans 12 amino acids. Per the germline V gene, CDR1 is SEHNR and CDR2 is FQNEAQ (reference sequence). V was cut by 5 bases and J by 14 bases, with 13 bases left in between. The CDR3 region is CASSPPQRALHF. The CDR3 DNA follows: TGTGCCAGCAGCCCCCCCCAGCGGGCCCTCCACTTT.